Listed here are 32 T cell receptor beta chains from one sample, sequenced in a study of T cells in Graves' hyperthyroidism and ophthalmopathy. Amplification of TCR beta CDR3 regions was performed using RNA transcripts as template. Initially, a first-round RT-PCR of the TCR CDR3 employed the HTBI primer set. TCRdb re-called the multiplex PCR reads through MiXCR, storing one row per CDR3 protein. The data contain 350,000 to 450,000 distinct CDR3 sequences, more than 13% of them singletons. Sequences were obtained from blood. The receptor set was obtained from a man aged 50 or older with Graves' ophthalmopathy.

V usage is TRBV19 and J usage is TRBJ2-7, with 11 bases that match TRBD1. The CDR3 has 15 residues. Germline V gene data show CDR1 as LNHDA and CDR2 as SQIVND (reference sequence). V gave up 2 bases and J gave up 4 bases; unmatched junction bases: 4. The DNA for the CDR3 is TGTGCCAGTAGTATAAGGACAGGGGGCGCGTACGAGCAGTACTTC. Translating gives CASSIRTGGAYEQYF.

This clonotype was found a few times. This chain connects TRBV4-1 to TRBJ2-3; D ambiguous. Germline CDR1 is MGHRA and CDR2 is YSYEKL. Trimming stripped 3 bases from V and 3 bases from J, with 7 bases between. CDR3 size: 13 residues. The DNA of the CDR3 is TGCGCCAGCAGCCACTTAGAGACAGATACGCAGTATTTT. Translation: CASSHLETDTQYF.

This clonotype was counted many times. J is TRBJ2-1 and V is TRBV11-3; D might be TRBD1 (5 bases). In germline, CDR1 is SGHNT, CDR2 YENEEA. V was pared by 0 bases and J by 7 bases, with 13 bases between. This CDR3 contains 15 residues. This CDR3 reads CASSLENLGANEQFF. The CDR3 DNA follows: TGTGCCAGCAGCTTAGAGAACTTAGGGGCTAATGAGCAGTTCTTC.

This clonotype was counted many times. The V gene is TRBV11-2, the J gene TRBJ2-1, with D maybe TRBD1 (5 bases). The CDR3 sequence is 16 residues long. Trimming took off 1 base at V and 2 bases at J, with 12 bases between the two ends. Germline V gene sequence: CDR1 SGHAT, CDR2 FQNNGV. DNA of the CDR3: TGTGCCAGCAGCTTAGTGCAGGGTCCCACCTACAATGAGCAGTTCTTC. It is translated as CASSLVQGPTYNEQFF.

This clonotype has ten or more counts. The DNA for the CDR3 is TGTGCCAGCAGCCCGTCTAGCGGGGGGTACGAGCAGTACTTC. It specifies CASSPSSGGYEQYF. The V call is TRBV7-2, the J call TRBJ2-7, with 11 bases that match TRBD2. Germline CDR1 SGHTA, CDR2 FQGNSA. The CDR3 consists of 14 residues. The V and J ends lost 5 bases and 4 bases, in that order; junction bases with no gene match: 4.

This clonotype has ten or more counts. V gene TRBV30 combines with J gene TRBJ2-7; 8 bases fit TRBD1. CDR1 GTSNPN and CDR2 SVGIG come from the germline V gene (reference sequence). V was clipped by 5 bases and J by 6 bases; unmatched bases: 3. The CDR3 length is 11 residues. The CDR3 DNA reads as TGTGCCTGGGGACAGGGTGGCGAGCAGTACTTC. This sequence encodes CAWGQGGEQYF.

This clonotype has at least ten counts. V and J are TRBV11-2 and TRBJ1-2, with D unclear. The CDR3 is 14 amino acids. CDR1 and CDR2 from the germline V gene are SGHAT and FQNNGV. V dropped 0 bases and J dropped 0 bases, with 5 bases sitting between them. The CDR3 reads CASSLDRANYGYTF. The CDR3 DNA is TGTGCCAGCAGCTTAGATAGAGCTAACTATGGCTACACCTTC.

There are a few counts of this clonotype. This may arise from a read error, as a much more abundant clone is one base away. The chain employs TRBV2 and TRBJ2-1, with TRBD2 matching 13 bases. J was trimmed by 1 base and V by 6 bases; bases with no gene match: 15. CDR3 length equals 20 residues. CDR1 is SNHLY, CDR2 FYNNEI, per germline. CDR3 protein: CASRDSTRTSGRRSYNEQFF. CDR3 bases: TGTGCCAGCAGAGATTCAACCAGGACTAGCGGGAGACGATCCTACAATGAGCAGTTCTTC.

In the case of this clonotype: Compared with germline, one end of the junction differs, possibly owing to a read error. V gene TRBV6-1 combines with J gene TRBJ2-5, with 7 bases fitting TRBD2. Germline V lookup: CDR1 MNHNS, CDR2 SASEGT. This CDR3 is built from 13 residues. The CDR3 protein is CASSQAGRETQYF. The CDR3 bases are TGTGCCAGCAGTCAAGCGGGGAGGGAGACCCAGTACTTC.

This clonotype has a count of ten or more. V gene TRBV12-3 or TRBV12-4 combines with J gene TRBJ1-3, with 7 positions matching TRBD1. The CDR3 consists of 17 residues. The J segment lost 0 bases and the V segment lost 4 bases, leaving 9 bases of the junction unmatched. CDR3 in amino acids: CASSSRGTVISGNTIYF. The CDR3 coding sequence is TGTGCCAGCAGTTCAAGGGGGACAGTCATCTCTGGAAACACCATATATTTT.

The chain is built from TRBV20-1 and TRBJ2-2; 10 positions agree with TRBD2. Germline V gene sequence: CDR1 DFQATT, CDR2 SNEGSKA (reference sequence). The J segment lost 0 bases and the V segment lost 6 bases, leaving 4 bases of the junction unmatched. CDR3 length equals 15 residues. The CDR3 coding sequence is TGCAGTGCAACTAGCGGGGCCACGAACACCGGGGAGCTGTTTTTT. It specifies CSATSGATNTGELFF.

This clonotype was detected only a few times. This sequence joins TRBV10-3 and TRBJ2-3; D gene uncertain. Trimming shortened V by 10 bases and J by 0 bases, and 20 bases separated the two germline ends. This CDR3 is built from 16 residues. Germline V CDR1 and CDR2: ENHRY, SYGVKD. CDR3: CATRLSQSTSTDTQYF. The DNA of the CDR3 is TGTGCCACCAGATTAAGCCAGTCAACTAGCACAGATACGCAGTATTTT.

This clonotype was seen repeatedly, ten times or more. The chain has TRBV18 and TRBJ2-7; D is uncertain. CDR1 is KGHSH, CDR2 LQKENI, per germline. The CDR3 has 13 amino acids. V shed 3 bases and J shed 2 bases, with 8 bases lying between them. The CDR3 reads CASSPDIPYEQYF. In nucleotides, the CDR3 is TGTGCCAGCTCACCCGACATCCCCTACGAGCAGTACTTC.

This chain links TRBV29-1 with TRBJ2-5; tentatively, D is TRBD1 (6 bases). V shed 4 bases and J shed 4 bases, with 16 bases lying between them. There are 14 residues in the CDR3. The germline V gene encodes CDR1 SQVTM and CDR2 ANQGSEA. CDR3 protein: CSVVLQGSGETQYF. The CDR3 nucleotides read TGCAGCGTTGTCCTACAGGGATCCGGAGAGACCCAGTACTTC.

This clonotype was seen more than once but under ten times. CDR3 sequence reads: CATSRDRTLEQYF. CDR3 nucleotide sequence: TGTGCCACCAGCAGAGATCGGACTCTCGAGCAGTACTTC. The chain uses TRBV15 and TRBJ2-7, with D possibly TRBD2 on 5 matching bases. There are 13 residues in the CDR3. Trimming pared 0 bases from V and 6 bases from J, leaving 9 bases between. The germline V gene has CDR1 LNHNV and CDR2 YYDKDF (reference sequence). The variable domain in full, completed from reference TRBV15 and TRBJ2-7, reads DAMVIQNPRYQVTQFGKPVTLSCSQTLNHNVMYWYQQKSSQAPKLLFHYYDKDFNNEADTPDNFQSRRPNTSFCFLDIRSPGLGDTAMYLCATSRDRTLEQYFGPGTRLTVT.

This clonotype was seen ten or more times. The chain is built from TRBV20-1 and TRBJ2-1; 11 nucleotides agree with TRBD2. Germline CDR1 and CDR2: DFQATT and SNEGSKA (reference sequence). CDR3 size: 13 residues. The J segment lost 7 bases and the V segment lost 2 bases, leaving 1 base of the junction unmatched. In DNA, the CDR3 is TGCAGTGCTAGACTAGCGGGAGGTAATGAGCAGTTCTTC. Protein product: CSARLAGGNEQFF.

This clonotype was seen at least ten times. V usage is TRBV3-1 and J usage is TRBJ1-5; possibly TRBD1 for D (6 bases). CDR1 is LGHDT and CDR2 is YNNKEL in the germline V gene (reference sequence). Trimming pared 1 base from V and 6 bases from J, leaving 16 bases between. CDR3 size: 16 residues. CDR3 DNA sequence: TGTGCCAGCAGCCAAGGGGCGGGGGCGGTCGGTCAGCCCCAGCATTTT. Its protein is CASSQGAGAVGQPQHF.

The chain combines TRBV10-3 with TRBJ1-5; unclear D gene. CDR1 is ENHRY and CDR2 is SYGVKD in the germline V gene. This CDR3 spans 13 amino acids. The V end was cut by 6 bases, the J end by 4 bases, with 10 bases between. CDR3 amino acids: CAISELKNQPQHF. As DNA, the CDR3 is TGTGCCATCAGCGAACTAAAGAATCAGCCCCAGCATTTT.

This clonotype was picked up many times. The CDR3 DNA reads TGTGCCAGCAGCTTATTCTCGGCAGGGGCGAGTAACAATGAGCAGTTCTTC. It translates to CASSLFSAGASNNEQFF. The V gene is TRBV13, the J gene TRBJ2-1, with TRBD1 as a possible D gene (6 bases). CDR3 size: 17 residues. Germline-derived CDR1 and CDR2 are PRHDT and FYEKMQ (reference sequence). Trimming left V 2 bases short and J 5 bases short, with 19 bases between.

The chain carries TRBV10-2 and TRBJ1-2; 9 nucleotides align to TRBD1. The CDR3 is 17 residues long. Germline CDR1 reads WSHSY; CDR2 reads SAAADI. Unmatched junction bases numbered 14, after V lost 2 bases and J lost 7 bases. The CDR3 spells CASSERGSGQGLSGYTF. In DNA form, the CDR3 reads TGCGCCAGCAGTGAGAGGGGATCGGGACAGGGATTGAGTGGCTACACCTTC.

This clonotype was counted a few times. A junction boundary mismatches the germline segment, possibly from a read error. CDR3 sequence (DNA): TGTGCCAGCAGCGTAGGGCAGAACACTGAAGCTCTCTTT. This codes for CASSVGQNTEALF. The rearrangement links TRBV9 to TRBJ1-1; no reliable D call. Per the germline V gene, CDR1 is SGDLS and CDR2 is YYNGEE. This CDR3 is 13 amino acids long. Filled out from reference TRBV9 and TRBJ1-1, the complete variable domain reads DSGVTQTPKHLITATGQRVTLRCSPRSGDLSVYWYQQSLDQGLQFLIQYYNGEERAKGNILERFSAQQFPDLHSELNLSSLELGDSALYFCASSVGQNTEALFGQGTRLTVV.

This clonotype was observed many times. This chain connects TRBV7-8 to TRBJ2-1; TRBD2 might be the D (5 bases). CDR3 length equals 19 residues. Looked up from germline, CDR1 is SGHVS and CDR2 is FQNEAQ. V lost 3 bases and J lost 6, with 27 bases in between. CDR3 nucleotide sequence: TGTGCCAGCAGCTTGCCGGGCCAGTCGGCCAGCGGTCTGGGCAATGAGCAGTTCTTC. As protein: CASSLPGQSASGLGNEQFF.

In its sample, this clonotype was seen a few times. This sequence joins TRBV7-9 and TRBJ2-7, with D unclear. Germline-derived CDR1 and CDR2 are SEHNR and FQNEAQ (reference sequence). CDR3 size: 15 residues. The V end lost 1 base, the J end lost 4 bases, and 14 bases lay between the germline ends. The CDR3: CASSLDFLGSYEQYF. In nucleotides, the CDR3 is TGTGCCAGCAGCTTAGATTTCCTGGGTTCGTACGAGCAGTACTTC.

This clonotype has at least ten counts. The chain uses TRBV29-1 and TRBJ2-1; 8 bases map to TRBD1. After removal of 7 bases from V and 9 bases from J, the junction contained 11 bases not matched to a gene. This CDR3 region has 13 residues. Germline V lookup: CDR1 SQVTM, CDR2 ANQGSEA. CDR3 bases: TGCAGCGCCGCGGACAGGGTCGTGGGTGAGCAGTTCTTC. Its translation is CSAADRVVGEQFF.

This clonotype was seen ten or more times. This chain links TRBV11-2 with TRBJ2-2; D is possibly TRBD1 (5 bases). Per the germline V gene, CDR1 is SGHAT and CDR2 is FQNNGV. Deletions cut 5 bases from V and 7 bases from J, with 11 bases between. CDR3 length: 13 residues. The CDR3 protein is CASSQGVGGELFF. CDR3 DNA: TGTGCCAGCAGCCAAGGGGTGGGCGGGGAGCTGTTTTTT.

This clonotype was found many times. The V gene is TRBV4-1, the J gene TRBJ2-3; D unclear. Germline CDR1 and CDR2: MGHRA and YSYEKL. This CDR3 contains 14 residues. Trimming stripped 0 bases from V and 3 bases from J, with 7 bases between. The CDR3 sequence: CASSQDIKTDTQYF. In DNA, the CDR3 is TGCGCCAGCAGCCAAGATATTAAAACAGATACGCAGTATTTT.

This clonotype was recorded at least ten times. The chain combines TRBV11-1 with TRBJ2-1, with D maybe TRBD1 (5 bases). V lost 5 bases and J 5 bases, leaving 10 bases between the germline ends. The CDR3 length is 13 residues. CDR1 and CDR2 (germline): SGHAT, FQDESV (reference sequence). The CDR3 DNA is TGTGCCAGCAGCCAAGACAGACACAATGAGCAGTTCTTC. It is translated as CASSQDRHNEQFF.

This clonotype was seen only once. V gene TRBV6-1 combines with J gene TRBJ2-7; D perhaps matches TRBD1 (5 bases). V was trimmed by 3 bases and J by 4 bases, leaving 13 bases between them. Looked up from germline, CDR1 is MNHNS and CDR2 is SASEGT. The CDR3 consists of 14 residues. This CDR3 reads CASSEGRWSYEQYF. DNA of the CDR3: TGTGCCAGCAGTGAGGGGCGTTGGAGTTACGAGCAGTACTTC.

This clonotype was observed at least ten times. The chain carries TRBV2 and TRBJ1-2; possible D gene TRBD1, 6 bases. Germline values: CDR1 SNHLY, CDR2 FYNNEI. The CDR3 loop spans 13 amino acids. V gave up 6 bases and J gave up 4 bases, with 12 bases separating them. CDR3 DNA sequence: TGTGCCAGCAGACAGGGAGGAATCTATGGCTACACCTTC. Its translation: CASRQGGIYGYTF.

This clonotype was observed at least ten times. The CDR3 loop is CSVPTSGSSYNEQFF. The CDR3 nucleotides read TGCAGCGTCCCGACTAGCGGGAGCTCCTACAATGAGCAGTTCTTC. The chain couples TRBV29-1 to TRBJ2-1; 12 nucleotides match TRBD2. V gave up 6 bases and J gave up 0 bases; unmatched junction bases: 3. Germline values: CDR1 SQVTM, CDR2 ANQGSEA. The CDR3 is 15 residues long.

This clonotype was observed at least ten times. The chain has TRBV20-1 and TRBJ2-7; 9 bases agree with TRBD2. Trimming took 5 bases from V and 3 from J; bases not matched to a gene: 5. The germline V gene encodes CDR1 DFQATT and CDR2 SNEGSKA (reference sequence). The CDR3 runs to 13 residues. In nucleotides, the CDR3 is TGCAGTGCTGTAGCGGGAGCAGTCTACGAGCAGTACTTC. This codes for CSAVAGAVYEQYF.

This chain connects TRBV9 to TRBJ2-5; D is tentatively TRBD1 or TRBD2 (5 bases each). The CDR3 has 15 residues. V was cut by 1 base and J by 4 bases, with 14 bases left in between. Germline values: CDR1 SGDLS, CDR2 YYNGEE. The CDR3 protein is CASSVQRGGAETQYF. The CDR3 DNA reads TGTGCCAGCAGCGTACAACGGGGCGGAGCAGAGACCCAGTACTTC.